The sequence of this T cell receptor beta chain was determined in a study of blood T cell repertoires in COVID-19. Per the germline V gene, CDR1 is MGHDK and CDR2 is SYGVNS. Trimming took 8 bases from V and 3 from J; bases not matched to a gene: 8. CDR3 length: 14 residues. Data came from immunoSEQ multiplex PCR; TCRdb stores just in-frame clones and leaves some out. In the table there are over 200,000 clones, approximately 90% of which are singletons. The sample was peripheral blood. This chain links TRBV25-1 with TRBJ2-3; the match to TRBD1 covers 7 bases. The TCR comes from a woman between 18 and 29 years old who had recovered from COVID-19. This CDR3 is CASYDREGTDTQYF. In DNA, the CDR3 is TGTGCCAGCTACGACAGGGAAGGTACAGATACGCAGTATTTT.